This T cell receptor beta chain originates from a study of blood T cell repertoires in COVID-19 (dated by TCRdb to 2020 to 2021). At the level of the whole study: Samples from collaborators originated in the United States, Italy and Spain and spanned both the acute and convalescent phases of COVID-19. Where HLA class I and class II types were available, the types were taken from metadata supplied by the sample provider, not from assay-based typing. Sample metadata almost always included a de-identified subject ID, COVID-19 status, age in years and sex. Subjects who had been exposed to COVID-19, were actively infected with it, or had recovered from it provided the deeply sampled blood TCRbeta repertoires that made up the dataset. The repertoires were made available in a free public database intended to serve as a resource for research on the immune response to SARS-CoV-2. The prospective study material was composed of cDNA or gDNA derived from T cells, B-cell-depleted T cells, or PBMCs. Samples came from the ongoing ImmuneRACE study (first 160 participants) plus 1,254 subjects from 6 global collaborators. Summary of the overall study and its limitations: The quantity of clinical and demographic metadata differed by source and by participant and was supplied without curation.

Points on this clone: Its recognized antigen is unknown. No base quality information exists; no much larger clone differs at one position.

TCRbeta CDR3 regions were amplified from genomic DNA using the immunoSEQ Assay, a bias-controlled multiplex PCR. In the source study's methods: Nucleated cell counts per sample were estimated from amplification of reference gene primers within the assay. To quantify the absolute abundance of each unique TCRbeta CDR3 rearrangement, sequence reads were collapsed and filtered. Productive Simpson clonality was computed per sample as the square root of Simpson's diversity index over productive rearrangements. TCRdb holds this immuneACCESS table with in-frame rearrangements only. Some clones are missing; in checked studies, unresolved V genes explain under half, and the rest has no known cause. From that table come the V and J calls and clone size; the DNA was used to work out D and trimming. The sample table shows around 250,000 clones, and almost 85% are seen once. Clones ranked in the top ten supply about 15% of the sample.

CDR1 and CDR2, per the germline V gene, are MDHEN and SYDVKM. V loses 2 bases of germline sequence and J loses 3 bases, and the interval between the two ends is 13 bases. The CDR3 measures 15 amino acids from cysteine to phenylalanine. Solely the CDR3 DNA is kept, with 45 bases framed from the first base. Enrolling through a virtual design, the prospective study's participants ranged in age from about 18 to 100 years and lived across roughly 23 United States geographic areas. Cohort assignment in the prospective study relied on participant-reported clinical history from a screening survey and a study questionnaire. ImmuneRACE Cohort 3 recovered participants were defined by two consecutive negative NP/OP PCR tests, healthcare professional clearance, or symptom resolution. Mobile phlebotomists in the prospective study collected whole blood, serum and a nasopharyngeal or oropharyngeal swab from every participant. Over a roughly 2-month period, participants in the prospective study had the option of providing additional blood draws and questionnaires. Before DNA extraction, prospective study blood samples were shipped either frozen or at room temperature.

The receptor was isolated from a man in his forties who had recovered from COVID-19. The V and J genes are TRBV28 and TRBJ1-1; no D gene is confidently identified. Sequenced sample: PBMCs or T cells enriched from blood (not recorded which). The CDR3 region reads CASSLRGRWDTEAFF. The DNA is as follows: TGTGCCAGCAGTTTACGCGGGCGGTGGGACACTGAAGCTTTCTTT. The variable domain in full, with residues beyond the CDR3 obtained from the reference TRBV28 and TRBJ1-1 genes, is DVKVTQSSRYLVKRTGEKVFLECVQDMDHENMFWYRQDPGLGLRLIYFSYDVKMKEKGDIPEGYSVSREKKERFSLILESASTNQTSMYLCASSLRGRWDTEAFFGQGTRLTVV.